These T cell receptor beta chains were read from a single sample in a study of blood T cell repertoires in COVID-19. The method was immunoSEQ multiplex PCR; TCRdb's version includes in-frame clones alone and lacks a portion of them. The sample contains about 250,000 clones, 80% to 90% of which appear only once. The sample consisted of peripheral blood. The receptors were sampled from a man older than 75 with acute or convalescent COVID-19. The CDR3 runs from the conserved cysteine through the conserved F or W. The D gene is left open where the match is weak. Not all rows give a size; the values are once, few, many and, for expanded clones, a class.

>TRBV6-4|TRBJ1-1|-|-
TGTGCCAGCAGCAGGGAAGTGAACACTGAAGCTTTCTTT
CASSREVNTEAFF
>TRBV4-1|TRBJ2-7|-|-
TGCGCCAGCAGCCAATTTGATAGCGGCTCCTACGAGCAGTACTTC
CASSQFDSGSYEQYF
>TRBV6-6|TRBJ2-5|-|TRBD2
TGTGCCAGCAGTGAGGGACTAGCGGTAGAGACCCAGTACTTC
CASSEGLAVETQYF
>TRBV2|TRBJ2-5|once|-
TGTGCCAGCAAAGGAGGGTCTAGATCAGGGTCGTACTTC
CASKGGSRSGSYF
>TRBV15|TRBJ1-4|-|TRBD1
TGTGCCACCAGCAGAGTCAGGGGGTTACGCAATAATGAAAAACTGTTTTTT
CATSRVRGLRNNEKLFF
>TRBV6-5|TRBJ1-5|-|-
TGTGCCAGCAGTCCCTGGGGCGGCAATCAGCCCCAGCATTTT
CASSPWGGNQPQHF
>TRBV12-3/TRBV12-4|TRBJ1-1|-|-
TGTGCCAGCAGTTTACCGGCGGGGCTAGTAGCTTTCTTT
CASSLPAGLVAFF
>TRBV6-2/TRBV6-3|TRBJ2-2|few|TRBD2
TGTGCCAGCAGTTACCGGGCTAGCGGGAGCCACGGGGAGCTGTTTTTT
CASSYRASGSHGELFF
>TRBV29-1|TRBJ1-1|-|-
TGCAGCGTTGAACCACCGGGGAGTACTGAAGCTTTCTTT
CSVEPPGSTEAFF
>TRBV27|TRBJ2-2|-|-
TGTGCCAGCAGTTTACTCAGTACCCGGGAGCTGTTTTTT
CASSLLSTRELFF
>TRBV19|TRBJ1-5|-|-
TGTGCCAGTAGTCGTCAGGGAAGCAATCAGCCCCAGCATTTT
CASSRQGSNQPQHF
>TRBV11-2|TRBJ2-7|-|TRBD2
TGTGCCAGCAGCTGGGCGGGTAGCGGGAACTACGAGCAGTACTTC
CASSWAGSGNYEQYF